These 13 T cell receptor beta chains were all obtained from the same sample, sequenced in a study of blood T cell repertoires in COVID-19. Assay: immunoSEQ multiplex PCR; the TCRdb copy retains only in-frame clones and omits some. The top ten clones hold roughly 4% of a sample with more than 85,000 clones, around four fifths of them seen once. The sequenced material came from peripheral blood. The source of these receptors is a human donor in a cohort sampled during active COVID-19.

This clone was picked up one time. V and J are TRBV7-8 and TRBJ1-5; D perhaps matches TRBD1 (5 bases). Looked up from germline, CDR1 is SGHVS and CDR2 is FQNEAQ. The CDR3 is 15 residues long. V shed 5 bases and J shed 0 bases, with 11 bases lying between them. The CDR3 DNA is TGTGCCAGCAGCGACTACGGGGGTAGCAATCAGCCCCAGCATTTT. This sequence encodes CASSDYGGSNQPQHF.

The chain uses TRBV6-2 or TRBV6-3 and TRBJ2-2; 10 bases agree with TRBD1. CDR1 and CDR2 (germline): MNHEY, SVGEGT. Trimming took 5 bases from V and 3 from J; bases not matched to a gene: 9. The length of the CDR3 is 17 residues. The DNA for the CDR3 is TGTGCCAGCAGTCAATCCCGGGACAGGGGCGACACCGGGGAGCTGTTTTTT. It encodes CASSQSRDRGDTGELFF.

This chain connects TRBV11-3 to TRBJ1-1; D uncertain. V dropped 1 base and J dropped 0 bases, with 12 bases sitting between them. This CDR3 is 16 amino acids long. Germline V CDR1 and CDR2: SGHNT, YENEEA. The CDR3 spells CASSLVTWRMNTEAFF. The CDR3 DNA reads as TGTGCCAGCAGCTTAGTAACTTGGCGGATGAACACTGAAGCTTTCTTT.

V gene TRBV7-2 combines with J gene TRBJ1-2; D is perhaps TRBD1 (5 bases). This CDR3 region has 14 residues. V was clipped by 5 bases and J by 3 bases, with 13 bases between them. Germline CDR1 SGHTA, CDR2 FQGNSA. CDR3: CASSRRGEDYGYTF. The CDR3 DNA follows: TGTGCCAGCAGCCGCCGGGGGGAGGACTATGGCTACACCTTC.

Points on this clone: Relative to the germline gene, one junction end is altered; a read error may explain this. The J gene is TRBJ2-7, the V gene TRBV7-7, with 9 bases lining up with TRBD2. Germline V CDR1 and CDR2: SSHAT, FNYEAQ (reference sequence). This CDR3 region has 15 residues. The CDR3 spells CASRPRGGPVYEQYF. In DNA, the CDR3 is TGTGCTAGCAGACCGCGGGGGGGCCCGGTCTACGAGCAGTACTTC.

V usage is TRBV27 and J usage is TRBJ1-4; a weak D match, TRBD1 (5 bases). V lost 5 bases to trimming and J lost 1 base, with 14 bases between them. The CDR3 consists of 16 residues. From germline, CDR1 is MNHEY and CDR2 SMNVEV (reference sequence). CDR3 amino acids: CASSKFPGITNEKLFF. CDR3 in DNA: TGTGCCAGCAGTAAATTCCCAGGGATAACTAATGAAAAACTGTTTTTT.

This clone was seen only a few times. The chain combines TRBV5-4 with TRBJ1-5; 8 nucleotides agree with TRBD1. V dropped 3 bases and J dropped 6; count of bases not matched to a gene: 5. CDR1 SGHNT and CDR2 YYREEE come from the germline V gene (reference sequence). CDR3 size: 14 residues. CDR3 nucleotide sequence: TGTGCCAGCAGCTCCGGGACAGGCGGTCAGCCCCAGCATTTT. The encoded protein is CASSSGTGGQPQHF. Filled out from reference TRBV5-4 and TRBJ1-5, the complete variable domain reads ETGVTQSPTHLIKTRGQQVTLRCSSQSGHNTVSWYQQALGQGPQFIFQYYREEENGRGNFPPRFSGLQFPNYSSELNVNALELDDSALYLCASSSGTGGQPQHFGDGTRLSIL.

The chain employs TRBV6-2 or TRBV6-3 and TRBJ2-4; D possibly corresponds to TRBD1 (6 bases). The CDR3 consists of 14 residues. From germline, CDR1 is MNHEY and CDR2 SVGEGT. V lost 2 bases to trimming and J lost 5 bases, with 10 bases between them. CDR3 sequence: CASSYDRSENIQYF. For the CDR3, the DNA is TGTGCCAGCAGTTACGACAGGTCCGAAAACATTCAGTACTTC.

This clone occurred once. V gene TRBV7-8 combines with J gene TRBJ1-5; no firm D call. The ends were cut back, 6 bases at V and 9 bases at J, with 15 bases in the middle. The CDR3 is 13 residues long. Looked up from germline, CDR1 is SGHVS and CDR2 is FQNEAQ. The CDR3 DNA reads TGTGCCAGCAGTGAGGAGGAGGGAACGCCCCAGCATTTT. Protein: CASSEEEGTPQHF.

CDR3: CASSLISGGRANYGYTF. For the CDR3, the DNA is TGTGCCAGCAGCTTGATTTCGGGGGGTCGAGCTAACTATGGCTACACCTTC. The chain links TRBV5-8 to TRBJ1-2, with a tentative D call TRBD1 (5 bases). CDR3 length equals 17 residues. Germline assignment: CDR1 SGHTS and CDR2 YDEGEE. V was clipped by 1 base and J by 0 bases, with 16 bases between them.

The chain recombines TRBV5-1 with TRBJ1-1; D may be TRBD1 (5 bases). The germline V gene has CDR1 SGHRS and CDR2 YFSETQ. The ends were cut back, 0 bases at V and 4 bases at J, with 10 bases in the middle. The CDR3 is 14 amino acids. The DNA of the CDR3 is TGCGCCAGCAGCTTGGCCCACAGGACCACTGAAGCTTTCTTT. Protein: CASSLAHRTTEAFF. The full variable domain, its missing parts supplied by reference TRBV5-1 and TRBJ1-1, is KAGVTQTPRYLIKTRGQQVTLSCSPISGHRSVSWYQQTPGQGLQFLFEYFSETQRNKGNFPGRFSGRQFSNSRSEMNVSTLELGDSALYLCASSLAHRTTEAFFGQGTRLTVV.

The chain employs TRBV28 and TRBJ2-3, with 7 bases fitting TRBD1. This CDR3 has 17 amino acids. Germline V lookup: CDR1 MDHEN, CDR2 SYDVKM. The junction had 11 bases not matched to a gene; V was cut back by 4 bases and J by 1 base. Here the CDR3 reads CASSWVPGQRGTDTQYF. DNA for the CDR3: TGTGCCAGCAGTTGGGTTCCGGGACAGAGGGGCACAGATACGCAGTATTTT. Complete variable domain (other parts from reference TRBV28 and TRBJ2-3): DVKVTQSSRYLVKRTGEKVFLECVQDMDHENMFWYRQDPGLGLRLIYFSYDVKMKEKGDIPEGYSVSREKKERFSLILESASTNQTSMYLCASSWVPGQRGTDTQYFGPGTRLTVL.

This clone was seen only a few times. The chain's CDR3 is CATGRGYDEQYF. CDR3 bases: TGTGCTACCGGCAGGGGGTACGACGAGCAGTACTTC. J is TRBJ2-7 and V is TRBV19; 7 positions agree with TRBD1. CDR1 and CDR2 (germline): LNHDA, SQIVND (reference sequence). The CDR3 extends over 12 amino acids.